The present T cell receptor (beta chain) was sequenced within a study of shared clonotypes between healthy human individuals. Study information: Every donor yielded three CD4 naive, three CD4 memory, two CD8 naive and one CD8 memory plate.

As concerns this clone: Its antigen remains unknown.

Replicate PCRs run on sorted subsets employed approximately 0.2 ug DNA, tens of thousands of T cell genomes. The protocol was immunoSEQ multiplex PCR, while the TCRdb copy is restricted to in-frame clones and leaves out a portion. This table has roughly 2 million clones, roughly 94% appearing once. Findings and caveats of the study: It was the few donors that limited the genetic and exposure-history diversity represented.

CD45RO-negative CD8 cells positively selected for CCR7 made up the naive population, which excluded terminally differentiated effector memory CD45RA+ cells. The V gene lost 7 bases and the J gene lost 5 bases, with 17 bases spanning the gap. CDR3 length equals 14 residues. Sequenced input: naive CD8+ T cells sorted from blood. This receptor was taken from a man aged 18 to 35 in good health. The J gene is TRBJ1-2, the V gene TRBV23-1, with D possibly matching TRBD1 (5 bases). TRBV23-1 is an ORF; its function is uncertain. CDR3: CASTPPGEIYGYTF. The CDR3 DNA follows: TGCGCCAGCACCCCACCGGGGGAAATATATGGCTACACCTTC.